Listed below are T cell receptor beta chains from one sample, sequenced in a study of cytomegalovirus exposure and HLA in healthy donors. The data were produced by immunoSEQ multiplex PCR, yet TCRdb's version contains in-frame clones alone and is incomplete. Of some 290,000 clones listed, roughly 90% are singletons. The sequenced sample was PBMCs. The receptors were gathered from a man younger than 45 in good health and CMV-seronegative. Each CDR3 is given with its conserved first and last residue. Each record gives: clone size, D gene, V gene, J gene, CDR3 DNA, CDR3 protein. A D gene is named only where the DNA matches it firmly. Size values are once, few and many counts, or a class for expanded clones, and some rows have none.

clone size: -
D gene: -
V gene: TRBV5-1
J gene: TRBJ1-2
CDR3 DNA: TGCGCCAGCAGCTTGGCCGGGACAATTGGCTACACCTTC
CDR3 protein: CASSLAGTIGYTF

clone size: -
D gene: -
V gene: TRBV14
J gene: TRBJ2-5
CDR3 DNA: TGTGCCAGCAGCCAAGTCAGGGGCCGGGAGACCCAGTACTTC
CDR3 protein: CASSQVRGRETQYF

clone size: few
D gene: -
V gene: TRBV19
J gene: TRBJ1-1
CDR3 DNA: TGTGCCAGTAGTATAGATCTATCCGTAGCTGAAGCTTTCTTT
CDR3 protein: CASSIDLSVAEAFF

clone size: -
D gene: TRBD1
V gene: TRBV4-3
J gene: TRBJ1-2
CDR3 DNA: TGCGCCAGCAGCCCGACAGTGGACAGGGAGTGGGGCTACACCTTC
CDR3 protein: CASSPTVDREWGYTF

clone size: few
D gene: -
V gene: TRBV25-1
J gene: TRBJ1-6
CDR3 DNA: TGTGCCAGCAGGGCAGTCTTACCCGCTTCACCCCTCCACTTT
CDR3 protein: CASRAVLPASPLHF

clone size: -
D gene: -
V gene: TRBV6-6
J gene: TRBJ1-1
CDR3 DNA: TGTGCCAGCAGAGCCACCCTATTGAACACTGAAGCTTTCTTT
CDR3 protein: CASRATLLNTEAFF

clone size: many
D gene: TRBD1
V gene: TRBV5-6
J gene: TRBJ2-7
CDR3 DNA: TGTGCCAGCAGAGGGACAGGGAGCTCCTACGAGCAGTACTTC
CDR3 protein: CASRGTGSSYEQYF

clone size: -
D gene: -
V gene: TRBV21-1
J gene: TRBJ2-3
CDR3 DNA: TGTGCCAGCCGACAGGGGCCTCGGGGCACAGATACGCAGTATTTT
CDR3 protein: CASRQGPRGTDTQYF

clone size: -
D gene: TRBD2
V gene: TRBV5-4
J gene: TRBJ2-5
CDR3 DNA: TGTGCCAGCAGCCGACAGCCAGCGGGGGCGACTCAAGAGACCCAGTACTTC
CDR3 protein: CASSRQPAGATQETQYF

clone size: once
D gene: TRBD1
V gene: TRBV18
J gene: TRBJ2-3
CDR3 DNA: TGTGCCAGCTCACCGGGGACAGGGAACACAGATACGCAGTATTTT
CDR3 protein: CASSPGTGNTDTQYF

clone size: -
D gene: TRBD2
V gene: TRBV27
J gene: TRBJ2-3
CDR3 DNA: TGTGCCAGCAGACCCCTAGCGGGGGTAGATACGCAGTATTTT
CDR3 protein: CASRPLAGVDTQYF

clone size: -
D gene: TRBD2
V gene: TRBV7-9
J gene: TRBJ2-5
CDR3 DNA: TGTGCCAGCAGCTTAGCTCTAGCGGGGACCCAAGAGACCCAGTACTTC
CDR3 protein: CASSLALAGTQETQYF

clone size: -
D gene: -
V gene: TRBV15
J gene: TRBJ1-2
CDR3 DNA: TGTGCCACCAGCAGAGTTGGGACACACTATGGCTACACCTTC
CDR3 protein: CATSRVGTHYGYTF

clone size: -
D gene: -
V gene: TRBV14
J gene: TRBJ1-1
CDR3 DNA: TGTGCCAGCAGCCAGAATCGCGCCCTGAGCACTGAAGCTTTCTTT
CDR3 protein: CASSQNRALSTEAFF

clone size: -
D gene: TRBD1
V gene: TRBV4-1
J gene: TRBJ1-3
CDR3 DNA: TGCGCCAGCAGCCAAGAGGGACAGGGCAGACTACCCTCTGGAAACACCATATATTTT
CDR3 protein: CASSQEGQGRLPSGNTIYF

clone size: -
D gene: TRBD1
V gene: TRBV7-8
J gene: TRBJ1-6
CDR3 DNA: TGTGCCAGCAGCCCTAGAAGGGACAGGAGCTCCTATAATTCACCCCTCCACTTT
CDR3 protein: CASSPRRDRSSYNSPLHF

clone size: -
D gene: -
V gene: TRBV9
J gene: TRBJ2-5
CDR3 DNA: TGTGCCAGCAGCGTAGGCTGGGCTTCGTACCAAGAGACCCAGTACTTC
CDR3 protein: CASSVGWASYQETQYF

clone size: -
D gene: TRBD1
V gene: TRBV6-6
J gene: TRBJ2-7
CDR3 DNA: TGTGCCAGCAGTTCCGGGACAGGGCCCTCCTACGAGCAGTACTTC
CDR3 protein: CASSSGTGPSYEQYF

clone size: -
D gene: -
V gene: TRBV7-2
J gene: TRBJ2-7
CDR3 DNA: TGTGCCAGCAGCTTTAAAACTAGCCGCCCCTACGAGCAGTACTTC
CDR3 protein: CASSFKTSRPYEQYF

clone size: -
D gene: TRBD1
V gene: TRBV6-5
J gene: TRBJ1-5
CDR3 DNA: TGTGCCAGCAGGAGAGACAGGGGATTGCATCAGCCCCAGCATTTT
CDR3 protein: CASRRDRGLHQPQHF

clone size: -
D gene: -
V gene: TRBV4-1
J gene: TRBJ2-7
CDR3 DNA: TGCGCCAGCAGCCTCCGGGACACCGCCTACGAGCAGTACTTC
CDR3 protein: CASSLRDTAYEQYF

clone size: -
D gene: -
V gene: TRBV9
J gene: TRBJ1-6
CDR3 DNA: TGTGCCAGCAGCGGGACAGTTAATTCACCCCTCCACTTT
CDR3 protein: CASSGTVNSPLHF

clone size: few
D gene: TRBD2
V gene: TRBV15
J gene: TRBJ2-3
CDR3 DNA: TGTGCCACCAGCAGATCTAGCGGGGGGGCAGATACGCAGTATTTT
CDR3 protein: CATSRSSGGADTQYF

clone size: -
D gene: -
V gene: TRBV5-1
J gene: TRBJ1-1
CDR3 DNA: TGCGCCAGCAGCTTGGCAGAGGTCGCGGGGCGAAACACTGAAGCTTTCTTT
CDR3 protein: CASSLAEVAGRNTEAFF

clone size: few
D gene: -
V gene: TRBV19
J gene: TRBJ2-7
CDR3 DNA: TGTGCCAGTAGTACAGGTAGCTCCTACGAGCAGTACTTC
CDR3 protein: CASSTGSSYEQYF

clone size: -
D gene: -
V gene: TRBV27
J gene: TRBJ1-2
CDR3 DNA: TGTGCCAGCAGTCCTACAGCCCTCTATGGCTACACCTTC
CDR3 protein: CASSPTALYGYTF

clone size: -
D gene: TRBD2
V gene: TRBV25-1
J gene: TRBJ2-2
CDR3 DNA: TGTACCAGCAAAACTAGCGGGGGTCCGAACACCGGGGAGCTGTTTTTT
CDR3 protein: CTSKTSGGPNTGELFF

clone size: -
D gene: -
V gene: TRBV5-6
J gene: TRBJ2-7
CDR3 DNA: TGTGCCAGCAGCTTGGAGGGTAGCGGAAGCTCCTACGAGCAGTACTTC
CDR3 protein: CASSLEGSGSSYEQYF

clone size: -
D gene: -
V gene: TRBV20-1
J gene: TRBJ1-4
CDR3 DNA: TGCAGTGCTAGAAGGGGCGAAAAACTGTTTTTT
CDR3 protein: CSARRGEKLFF

clone size: few
D gene: -
V gene: TRBV6-5
J gene: TRBJ1-2
CDR3 DNA: TGTGCCAGCAGAGGGGTCCGCTATGGCTACACCTTC
CDR3 protein: CASRGVRYGYTF

clone size: -
D gene: TRBD1
V gene: TRBV4-1
J gene: TRBJ2-1
CDR3 DNA: TGCGCCAGCAGCCAAACAGGGGATTCCTACAATGAGCAGTTCTTC
CDR3 protein: CASSQTGDSYNEQFF

clone size: once
D gene: -
V gene: TRBV19
J gene: TRBJ1-2
CDR3 DNA: TGTGCCAGTAGTATGGACAGCATCGTCTATGGCTACACCTTC
CDR3 protein: CASSMDSIVYGYTF

clone size: -
D gene: TRBD1
V gene: TRBV4-1
J gene: TRBJ2-7
CDR3 DNA: TGCGCCAGCAGCCGTTGGACAGGGCCCTACGAGCAGTACTTC
CDR3 protein: CASSRWTGPYEQYF

clone size: -
D gene: TRBD1
V gene: TRBV7-9
J gene: TRBJ1-2
CDR3 DNA: TGTGCCAGCAGCTCCGGGACAGGGGGCCTGGAGGGCTACACCTTC
CDR3 protein: CASSSGTGGLEGYTF

clone size: -
D gene: TRBD2
V gene: TRBV11-2
J gene: TRBJ2-1
CDR3 DNA: TGTGCCAGCAGCTTAGAGGGACTAGCTTCTAATGAGCAGTTCTTC
CDR3 protein: CASSLEGLASNEQFF

clone size: -
D gene: -
V gene: TRBV6-6
J gene: TRBJ1-2
CDR3 DNA: TGTGCCAGCAGCACGACAGGAAACTATGGCTACACCTTC
CDR3 protein: CASSTTGNYGYTF

clone size: -
D gene: TRBD1
V gene: TRBV7-2
J gene: TRBJ1-5
CDR3 DNA: TGTGCCAGCAGCTTAGACAGGGGGGGTTATCAGCCCCAGCATTTT
CDR3 protein: CASSLDRGGYQPQHF

clone size: once
D gene: -
V gene: TRBV7-9
J gene: TRBJ1-1
CDR3 DNA: TGTGCCAGCAGCTTAGGCCAGGGGTACACTGAAGCTTTCTTT
CDR3 protein: CASSLGQGYTEAFF

clone size: -
D gene: -
V gene: TRBV12-5
J gene: TRBJ1-1
CDR3 DNA: TGTGCTAGTGGTTTGGTATTTGGGGGCGCTGGCACTGAAGCTTTCTTT
CDR3 protein: CASGLVFGGAGTEAFF

clone size: -
D gene: -
V gene: TRBV2
J gene: TRBJ1-1
CDR3 DNA: TGTGCCAGCAAGAGCGATGAGGCTGAAGCTTTCTTT
CDR3 protein: CASKSDEAEAFF

clone size: once
D gene: -
V gene: TRBV9
J gene: TRBJ2-3
CDR3 DNA: TGTGCCAGCAGCACCCGAAATCAGGGGGATACGCAGTATTTT
CDR3 protein: CASSTRNQGDTQYF

clone size: -
D gene: -
V gene: TRBV7-2
J gene: TRBJ2-3
CDR3 DNA: TGTGCCAGCCGAACAGGGTCCGACGGTGGAGATACGCAGTATTTT
CDR3 protein: CASRTGSDGGDTQYF